This TCR beta chain was recorded in a study of CD8 T cells in Susac syndrome. From blood CD8+ and CD4+ T cells, the TCR beta chain was sequenced. Healthy donors were controls matched for age and sex. FACS was used to enrich TEMRA cells, whereas the CD8+ and CD4+ T cells were obtained by negative isolation. Random-hexamer reverse transcription was applied to roughly 0.5 to 1 ug RNA. The immunoSEQ assay covered 54 Vbeta and 13 Jbeta segments for CDR3. TCRdb re-derived calls from the immunoSEQ multiplex PCR reads in MiXCR, one entry per CDR3 protein. The sample holds around 160,000 distinct CDR3 sequences, 90% to 95% seen once. With V trimmed by 6 bases and J by 2 bases, 6 bases remained unmatched. The CDR3 is 14 residues long. CDR1 is SQVTM, CDR2 ANQGSEA, per germline.

Sample: CD4+ T cells from PBMCs. The TCR was taken from a human donor in good health. This chain links TRBV29-1 with TRBJ1-2; 10 nucleotides match TRBD1. The CDR3 coding sequence is TGCAGCGTGCCGGGACAGGGGATCAACTATGGCTACACCTTC. It yields the protein CSVPGQGINYGYTF.